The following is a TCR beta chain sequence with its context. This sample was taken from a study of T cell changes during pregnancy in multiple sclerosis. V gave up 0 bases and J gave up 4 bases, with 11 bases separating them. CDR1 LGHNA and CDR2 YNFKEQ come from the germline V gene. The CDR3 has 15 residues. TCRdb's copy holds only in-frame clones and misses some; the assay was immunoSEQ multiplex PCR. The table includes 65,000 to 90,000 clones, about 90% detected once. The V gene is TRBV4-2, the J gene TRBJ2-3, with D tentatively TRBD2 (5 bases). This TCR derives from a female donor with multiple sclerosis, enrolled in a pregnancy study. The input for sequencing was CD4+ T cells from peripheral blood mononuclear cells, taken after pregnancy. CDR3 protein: CASSQEGSESDTQYF. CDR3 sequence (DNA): TGTGCCAGCAGCCAAGAGGGGAGCGAGTCAGATACGCAGTATTTT.